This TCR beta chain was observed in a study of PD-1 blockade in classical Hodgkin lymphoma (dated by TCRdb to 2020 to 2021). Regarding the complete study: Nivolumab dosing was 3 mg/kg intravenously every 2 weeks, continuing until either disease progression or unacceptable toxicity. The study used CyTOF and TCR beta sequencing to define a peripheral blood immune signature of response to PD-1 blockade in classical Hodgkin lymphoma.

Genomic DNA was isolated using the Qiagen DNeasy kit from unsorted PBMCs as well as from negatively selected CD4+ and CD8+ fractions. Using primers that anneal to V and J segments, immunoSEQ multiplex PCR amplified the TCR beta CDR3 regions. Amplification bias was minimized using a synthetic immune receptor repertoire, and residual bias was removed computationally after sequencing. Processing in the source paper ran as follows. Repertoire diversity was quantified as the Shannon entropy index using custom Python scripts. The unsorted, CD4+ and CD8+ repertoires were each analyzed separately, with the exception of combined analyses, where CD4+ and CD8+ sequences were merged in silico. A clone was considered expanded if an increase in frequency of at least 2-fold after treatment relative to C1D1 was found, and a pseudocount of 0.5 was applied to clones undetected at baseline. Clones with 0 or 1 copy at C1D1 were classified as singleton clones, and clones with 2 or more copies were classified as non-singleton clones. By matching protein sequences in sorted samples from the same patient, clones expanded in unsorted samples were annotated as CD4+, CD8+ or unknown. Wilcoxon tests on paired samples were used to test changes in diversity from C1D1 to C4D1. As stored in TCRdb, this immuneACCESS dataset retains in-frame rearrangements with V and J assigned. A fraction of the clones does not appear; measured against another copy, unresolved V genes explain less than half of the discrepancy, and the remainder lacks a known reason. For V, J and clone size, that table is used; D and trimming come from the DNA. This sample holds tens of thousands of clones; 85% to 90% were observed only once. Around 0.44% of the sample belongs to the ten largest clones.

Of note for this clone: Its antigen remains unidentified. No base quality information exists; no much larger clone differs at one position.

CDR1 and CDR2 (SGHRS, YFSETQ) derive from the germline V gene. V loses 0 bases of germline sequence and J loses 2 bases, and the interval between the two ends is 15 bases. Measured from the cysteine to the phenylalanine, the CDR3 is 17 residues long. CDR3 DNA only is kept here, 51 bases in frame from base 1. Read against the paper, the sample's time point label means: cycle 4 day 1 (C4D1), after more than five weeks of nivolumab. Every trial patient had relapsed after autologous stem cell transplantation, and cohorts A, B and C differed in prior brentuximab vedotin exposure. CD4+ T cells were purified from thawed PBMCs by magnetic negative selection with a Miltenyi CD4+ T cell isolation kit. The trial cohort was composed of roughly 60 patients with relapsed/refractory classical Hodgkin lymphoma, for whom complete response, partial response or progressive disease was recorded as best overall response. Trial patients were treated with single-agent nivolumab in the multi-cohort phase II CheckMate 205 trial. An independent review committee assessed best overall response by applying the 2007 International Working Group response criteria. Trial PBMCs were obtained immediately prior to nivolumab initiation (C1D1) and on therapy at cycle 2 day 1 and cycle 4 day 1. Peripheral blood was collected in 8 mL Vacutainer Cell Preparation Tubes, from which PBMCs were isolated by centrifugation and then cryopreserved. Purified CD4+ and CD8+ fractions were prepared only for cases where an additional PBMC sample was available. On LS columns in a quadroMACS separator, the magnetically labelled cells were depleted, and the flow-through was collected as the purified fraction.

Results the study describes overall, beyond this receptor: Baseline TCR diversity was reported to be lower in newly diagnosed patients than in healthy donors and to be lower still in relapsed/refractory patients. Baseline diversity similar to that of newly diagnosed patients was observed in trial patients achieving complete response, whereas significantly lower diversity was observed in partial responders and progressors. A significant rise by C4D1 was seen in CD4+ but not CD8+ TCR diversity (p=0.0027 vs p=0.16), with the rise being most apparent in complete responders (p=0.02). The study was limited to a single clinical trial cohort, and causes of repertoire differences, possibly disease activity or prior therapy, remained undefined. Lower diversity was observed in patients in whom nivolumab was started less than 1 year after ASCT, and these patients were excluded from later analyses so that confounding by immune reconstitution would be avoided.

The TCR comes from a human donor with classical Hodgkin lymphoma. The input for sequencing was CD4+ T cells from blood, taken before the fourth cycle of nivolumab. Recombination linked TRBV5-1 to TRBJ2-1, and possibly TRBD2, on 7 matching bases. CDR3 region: CASSLALRGATYNEQFF. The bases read TGCGCCAGCAGCTTGGCCCTCCGGGGGGCGACCTACAATGAGCAGTTCTTC. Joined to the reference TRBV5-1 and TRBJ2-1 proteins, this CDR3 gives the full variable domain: KAGVTQTPRYLIKTRGQQVTLSCSPISGHRSVSWYQQTPGQGLQFLFEYFSETQRNKGNFPGRFSGRQFSNSRSEMNVSTLELGDSALYLCASSLALRGATYNEQFFGPGTRLTVL.